A single sample is the source of the 31 T cell receptor beta chains below, sequenced in a study of cytomegalovirus exposure and HLA in healthy donors. Primers for the PCR totalled 60 Vbeta and 13 Jbeta. Repertoires were generated with immunoSEQ multiplex PCR, while TCRdb's copy carries only in-frame clones and drops some. The sample carries 95,000 to 150,000 clones, around 80% recorded once. Input material: PBMCs. The receptor source for this set is a man aged 25-45 years in good health and CMV-seronegative.

V and J are TRBV7-8 and TRBJ2-7, with 10 bases fitting TRBD1. CDR3 length: 13 amino acids. V was pared by 2 bases and J by 6 bases, with 1 base of the junction left unmatched. CDR1 SGHVS and CDR2 FQNEAQ come from the germline V gene. The CDR3: CASSLRTGGEQYF. The DNA of the CDR3 is TGTGCCAGCAGCTTACGGACAGGGGGCGAGCAGTACTTC.

This sequence joins TRBV7-6 and TRBJ2-5; 14 bases fit TRBD2. The CDR3 totals 16 residues. Germline lookup yields CDR1 SGHVS and CDR2 FNYEAQ. V shed 5 bases, J shed 2 bases, and the junction held 4 bases outside the gene matches. CDR3 protein: CASSPGLAGGQETQYF. DNA of the CDR3: TGTGCCAGCAGCCCCGGACTAGCGGGGGGACAAGAGACCCAGTACTTC.

The chain has TRBV6-4 and TRBJ2-3, with TRBD1 matching over 8 bases. V trimming: 6 bases; J trimming: 0 bases; junction bases outside the gene matches: 5. Germline CDR1 and CDR2: MRHNA and SNTAGT. The CDR3 is 15 amino acids. The CDR3 protein is CASSTGGHSTDTQYF. The CDR3 bases are TGTGCCAGCAGCACAGGGGGTCATAGCACAGATACGCAGTATTTT.

This clone has a handful of counts. This chain uses TRBV30 with TRBJ2-7, with D tentatively TRBD1 (6 bases). This CDR3 is built from 15 residues. Germline V gene data show CDR1 as GTSNPN and CDR2 as SVGIG (reference sequence). V lost 0 bases, J lost 1 base, and 13 bases lay in between. CDR3 in amino acids: CAWSVTSGASYEQYF. The CDR3, as DNA: TGTGCCTGGAGTGTAACGTCAGGGGCTTCCTACGAGCAGTACTTC. The full variable domain, with the rest looked up from reference TRBV30 and TRBJ2-7, is SQTIHQWPATLVQPVGSPLSLECTVEGTSNPNLYWYRQAAGRGLQLLFYSVGIGQISSEVPQNLSASRPQDRQFILSSKKLLLSDSGFYLCAWSVTSGASYEQYFGPGTRLTVT.

V and J are TRBV28 and TRBJ2-3; D is possibly TRBD2 (7 bases). The CDR3 is 15 residues long. Germline lookup yields CDR1 MDHEN and CDR2 SYDVKM. V was pared by 6 bases and J by 4 bases, with 17 bases between. The chain's CDR3 is CASSPGEGGPDTQYF. In DNA, the CDR3 is TGTGCCAGCAGCCCAGGGGAGGGGGGCCCAGATACGCAGTATTTT.

This clone appeared a single time. The chain recombines TRBV15 with TRBJ1-1; D unclear. This CDR3 is 11 amino acids long. Germline values: CDR1 LNHNV, CDR2 YYDKDF (reference sequence). The V end lost 8 bases, the J end lost 0 bases, and 4 bases lay between the germline ends. This CDR3 reads CATWLNTEAFF. CDR3 DNA sequence: TGTGCCACCTGGCTGAACACTGAAGCTTTCTTT.

The chain carries TRBV7-6 and TRBJ1-5; no firm D call. The germline V gene has CDR1 SGHVS and CDR2 FNYEAQ. Trimming took 1 base from V and 4 from J, leaving 14 bases between them. The CDR3 totals 16 residues. The CDR3 loop reads CASSLGGPESNQPQHF. DNA of the CDR3: TGTGCCAGCAGCTTAGGAGGGCCGGAGTCGAATCAGCCCCAGCATTTT.

The chain couples TRBV5-1 to TRBJ1-1, with TRBD1 identical over 8 bases. This CDR3 comprises 16 residues. Per the germline V gene, CDR1 is SGHRS and CDR2 is YFSETQ. Unmatched junction bases numbered 10, after V lost 0 bases and J lost 6 bases. CDR3: CASSLGTLDREAEAFF. The CDR3 coding sequence is TGCGCCAGCAGCTTGGGAACTCTGGACAGGGAAGCTGAAGCTTTCTTT. The full variable domain, with the rest looked up from reference TRBV5-1 and TRBJ1-1, is KAGVTQTPRYLIKTRGQQVTLSCSPISGHRSVSWYQQTPGQGLQFLFEYFSETQRNKGNFPGRFSGRQFSNSRSEMNVSTLELGDSALYLCASSLGTLDREAEAFFGQGTRLTVV.

Only a few counts were recorded for this clone. The chain carries TRBV4-2 and TRBJ2-4, with 8 bases lining up with TRBD2. This CDR3 spans 16 amino acids. After removal of 0 bases from V and 16 bases from J, the junction contained 17 bases not matched to a gene. CDR1 is LGHNA and CDR2 is YNFKEQ in the germline V gene. The DNA for the CDR3 is TGTGCCAGCAGCCAAGATAGAGTGGGAGTGAGCGGGGGCCTATACTTC. Amino acids: CASSQDRVGVSGGLYF.

The CDR3 DNA reads as TGTGCCAGCAGCCGCCGCTGGGGGAAGGACAGCTCCTACGAGCAGTACTTC. This sequence encodes CASSRRWGKDSSYEQYF. The gene calls are TRBV28 and TRBJ2-7, with D tentatively TRBD1 (6 bases). The CDR3 has 17 amino acids. Germline V gene data show CDR1 as MDHEN and CDR2 as SYDVKM. Trimming took off 6 bases at V and 0 bases at J, with 21 bases between the two ends.

This chain connects TRBV6-1 to TRBJ2-3; TRBD1 agrees at 8 bases. CDR1 is MNHNS and CDR2 is SASEGT in the germline V gene. Trimming cost V 2 bases and J 3 bases; bases outside gene matches: 16. The CDR3 extends over 19 amino acids. In DNA, the CDR3 is TGTGCCAGCAGTGAAACCGGGACAGGCATTACCCCGGAAACAGATACGCAGTATTTT. Its translation is CASSETGTGITPETDTQYF.

The chain carries TRBV18 and TRBJ1-6, with 11 bases identical to TRBD1. Trimming took 3 bases from V and 7 from J; bases not matched to a gene: 5. This CDR3 comprises 16 residues. Germline V CDR1 and CDR2: KGHSH, LQKENI. CDR3 in amino acids: CASSPVGDRGNSPLHF. The CDR3 DNA reads TGTGCCAGCTCACCGGTTGGGGACAGGGGGAATTCACCCCTCCACTTT. Together with reference TRBV18 and TRBJ1-6, the CDR3 gives the full variable domain: NAGVMQNPRHLVRRRGQEARLRCSPMKGHSHVYWYRQLPEEGLKFMVYLQKENIIDESGMPKERFSAEFPKEGPSILRIQQVVRGDSAAYFCASSPVGDRGNSPLHFGNGTRLTVT.

The chain carries TRBV28 and TRBJ2-5; 10 positions match TRBD1. Germline CDR1 is MDHEN and CDR2 is SYDVKM. J gave up 5 bases and V 5 bases, and 8 bases lay outside the gene matches. The CDR3 sequence is 15 residues long. The CDR3 nucleotides are TGTGCCAGCAGTCGGCCGGGACAGGGGAAGGAGACCCAGTACTTC. Its translation is CASSRPGQGKETQYF.

The chain carries TRBV7-8 and TRBJ2-3, with D maybe TRBD1 (6 bases). V was cut by 7 bases and J by 1 base, with 9 bases left in between. The germline V gene encodes CDR1 SGHVS and CDR2 FQNEAQ. CDR3 length: 13 amino acids. Written as DNA, the CDR3 is TGTGCCAGCACCGAGGGGGGCACAGATACGCAGTATTTT. Its translation is CASTEGGTDTQYF.

The chain is built from TRBV7-2 and TRBJ2-5; 12 bases are shared with TRBD2. Judging by the DNA end, TRBJ2-7 fits better; the J call may be wrong. The length of the CDR3 is 15 residues. Germline values: CDR1 SGHTA, CDR2 FQGNSA. The CDR3 region is CASSTSGGSSYEQYF. The CDR3 bases are TGTGCCAGCAGCACTAGCGGGGGGAGCTCCTACGAGCAGTACTTC.

This clone was seen a few times. V and J are TRBV9 and TRBJ2-7; a possible D gene is TRBD1 (5 bases). V lost 0 bases, J lost 2 bases, and 21 bases lay in between. CDR1 is SGDLS and CDR2 is YYNGEE in the germline V gene. The CDR3 sequence is 18 residues long. CDR3: CASSVATTECKPPYEQYF. For the CDR3, the DNA is TGTGCCAGCAGCGTAGCGACGACAGAGTGTAAACCCCCCTACGAGCAGTACTTC.

This clone was detected only once. The chain combines TRBV19 with TRBJ1-5, with TRBD1 as a possible D gene (5 bases). Trimming took off 6 bases at V and 3 bases at J, with 18 bases between the two ends. From germline, CDR1 is LNHDA and CDR2 SQIVND (reference sequence). CDR3 length: 16 amino acids. The CDR3 coding sequence is TGTGCCAGTAGGACCGGGACTCTGCCCCCCAATCAGCCCCAGCATTTT. This codes for CASRTGTLPPNQPQHF.

J is TRBJ1-1 and V is TRBV6-5, with 8 bases aligning to TRBD1. Germline V CDR1 and CDR2: MNHEY, SVGAGI. With V trimmed by 6 bases and J by 8 bases, 8 bases remained unmatched. CDR3 length: 13 residues. DNA for the CDR3: TGTGCCAGCAGACCCTGGACAGGGCCCGAAGCTTTCTTT. This codes for CASRPWTGPEAFF.

The chain has TRBV5-4 and TRBJ2-7; 12 bases agree with TRBD2. In germline, CDR1 is SGHNT, CDR2 YYREEE (reference sequence). V lost 0 bases and J lost 12; bases outside the gene matches: 10. This CDR3 spans 15 amino acids. The CDR3 DNA reads as TGTGCCAGCAGCTTGGGGCCTAGCGGGGGGGCCGCTTGGTACTTC. Translating it yields CASSLGPSGGAAWYF.

The rearrangement links TRBV7-9 to TRBJ1-4, with 9 bases aligning to TRBD1. With 5 bases clipped from V and 8 bases from J, the junction kept 6 bases outside the gene matches. The germline CDR1 and CDR2 sequences are SEHNR and FQNEAQ (reference sequence). The CDR3 runs 14 residues. The CDR3 sequence: CASSMTGGGEKLFF. The CDR3 DNA sequence: TGTGCCAGCAGCATGACAGGGGGAGGCGAAAAACTGTTTTTT.

Concerning this clone itself: Additional DNA sequences in this sample encode the identical CDR3. This sequence joins TRBV16 and TRBJ1-3; tentative D call: TRBD1 (5 bases). This CDR3 is built from 14 residues. V lost 4 bases, J lost 4 bases, and 11 bases lay in between. The germline gives CDR1 KGHSY, CDR2 FQNENV. CDR3 sequence reads: CASSPISGGNTIYF. CDR3 DNA sequence: TGTGCCAGCAGCCCCATCTCAGGGGGAAACACCATATATTTT. Filled out from reference TRBV16 and TRBJ1-3, the complete variable domain reads GEEVAQTPKHLVRGEGQKAKLYCAPIKGHSYVFWYQQVLKNEFKFLISFQNENVFDETGMPKERFSAKCLPNSPCSLEIQATKLEDSAVYFCASSPISGGNTIYFGEGSWLTVV.

The genes are TRBV30 and TRBJ1-2, with D possibly TRBD1 on 5 matching bases. V dropped 0 bases and J dropped 4 bases, with 15 bases sitting between them. The CDR3 consists of 15 residues. Per germline, CDR1 GTSNPN and CDR2 SVGIG (reference sequence). The CDR3 nucleotides read TGTGCCTGGAGTGTACGAGACAGTGGACGCTATGGCTACACCTTC. As protein: CAWSVRDSGRYGYTF.

This chain links TRBV5-6 with TRBJ2-7, with TRBD1 identical over 10 bases. J was trimmed by 5 bases and V by 0 bases; bases with no gene match: 8. Germline V gene data show CDR1 as SGHDT and CDR2 as YYEEEE. The CDR3 length is 16 residues. The CDR3 bases are TGTGCCAGCAGCTTGGTATCCGGGACAGGGGTCCACGAGCAGTACTTC. As protein: CASSLVSGTGVHEQYF.

This clone was counted a single time. CDR3 in DNA: TGTGCCAGCAGCTTATTTAAAACTAGCGGGGTCACAGATACGCAGTATTTT. Residues: CASSLFKTSGVTDTQYF. The rearrangement joins TRBV13 to TRBJ2-3, with TRBD2 matching 10 bases. J lost 2 bases, V lost 2 bases, and 7 bases had no gene match. CDR1 and CDR2 from the germline V gene are PRHDT and FYEKMQ (reference sequence). The CDR3 is made up of 17 amino acids. Looking up the rest from reference TRBV13 and TRBJ2-3 gives the full variable domain: AAGVIQSPRHLIKEKRETATLKCYPIPRHDTVYWYQQGPGQDPQFLISFYEKMQSDKGSIPDRFSAQQFSDYHSELNMSSLELGDSALYFCASSLFKTSGVTDTQYFGPGTRLTVL.

The genes are TRBV7-9 and TRBJ2-7, with 12 bases fitting TRBD1. V shed 4 bases, J shed 4 bases, and the junction held 5 bases outside the gene matches. The length of the CDR3 is 15 residues. In germline, CDR1 is SEHNR, CDR2 FQNEAQ (reference sequence). CDR3 loop: CASSSPGQGAYEQYF. The CDR3 nucleotides are TGTGCCAGCAGCTCGCCGGGACAGGGGGCGTACGAGCAGTACTTC. Combining the CDR3 with reference TRBV7-9 and TRBJ2-7 gives the whole variable domain DTGVSQNPRHKITKRGQNVTFRCDPISEHNRLYWYRQTLGQGPEFLTYFQNEAQLEKSRLLSDRFSAERPKGSFSTLEIQRTEQGDSAMYLCASSSPGQGAYEQYFGPGTRLTVT.

This clone was counted between two and nine times. The rearrangement links TRBV7-9 to TRBJ2-7, with 8 bases matching TRBD1. The germline CDR1 and CDR2 sequences are SEHNR and FQNEAQ (reference sequence). J gave up 2 bases and V 4 bases, and 4 bases lay outside the gene matches. This CDR3 contains 14 residues. In DNA form, the CDR3 reads TGTGCCAGCAGCTCCGACAGGGGCACCTACGAGCAGTACTTC. This codes for CASSSDRGTYEQYF. The variable domain in full, with the rest retrieved from reference TRBV7-9 and TRBJ2-7, is DTGVSQNPRHKITKRGQNVTFRCDPISEHNRLYWYRQTLGQGPEFLTYFQNEAQLEKSRLLSDRFSAERPKGSFSTLEIQRTEQGDSAMYLCASSSDRGTYEQYFGPGTRLTVT.

The table lists this clone with a few counts. This rearrangement joins TRBV5-1 to TRBJ2-5; 7 bases match TRBD1. The CDR3 covers 15 residues. V trimming: 4 bases; J trimming: 2 bases; junction bases outside the gene matches: 8. The V gene's germline CDR1 is SGHRS and CDR2 YFSETQ. The DNA for the CDR3 is TGCGCCAGCAGCCGCGACAGGGCATCACAAGAGACCCAGTACTTC. Translated, it gives CASSRDRASQETQYF.

The chain carries TRBV1 and TRBJ2-2; the listed D gene, TRBD1, was not tested against the DNA. TRBV1 is shown as a pseudogene. The CDR3 has 17 residues. The CDR3 loop reads CTSSLTSRDNCTGELFF. The CDR3 nucleotides read TGCACCAGCAGCCTAACCAGCCGGGACAATTGCACCGGGGAGCTGTTTTTT.

This clone was counted only a few times. DNA of the CDR3: TGTGCCAGGCCCCCCAGGGCCCCCAACTATGGCTACACCTTC. It yields the protein CARPPRAPNYGYTF. The chain employs TRBV25-1 and TRBJ1-2, with D possibly being TRBD1 (5 bases). Deletions cut 9 bases from V and 2 bases from J, with 16 bases between. The CDR3 consists of 14 residues. Germline V CDR1 and CDR2: MGHDK, SYGVNS.

The CDR3 DNA is TGTGCCAGCAGCTTATCGGGACTAGCGTTCGATACGCAGTATTTT. Its protein product is CASSLSGLAFDTQYF. The V and J genes are TRBV7-2 and TRBJ2-3; 10 nucleotides line up with TRBD2. The CDR3 has 15 amino acids. The V segment lost 2 bases and the J segment 6 bases; nucleotides outside the gene matches: 5. Germline-derived CDR1 and CDR2 are SGHTA and FQGNSA.

The V and J genes are TRBV7-2 and TRBJ2-7, with 13 bases aligning to TRBD2. Germline CDR1 is SGHTA and CDR2 is FQGNSA. CDR3 length: 18 residues. Trimming at V came to 5 bases and at J to 5 bases, leaving 15 bases not matched to a gene. CDR3 protein: CASSPVGTSGGAVHEQYF. CDR3 sequence (DNA): TGTGCCAGCAGCCCGGTCGGAACTAGCGGGGGGGCCGTCCACGAGCAGTACTTC.